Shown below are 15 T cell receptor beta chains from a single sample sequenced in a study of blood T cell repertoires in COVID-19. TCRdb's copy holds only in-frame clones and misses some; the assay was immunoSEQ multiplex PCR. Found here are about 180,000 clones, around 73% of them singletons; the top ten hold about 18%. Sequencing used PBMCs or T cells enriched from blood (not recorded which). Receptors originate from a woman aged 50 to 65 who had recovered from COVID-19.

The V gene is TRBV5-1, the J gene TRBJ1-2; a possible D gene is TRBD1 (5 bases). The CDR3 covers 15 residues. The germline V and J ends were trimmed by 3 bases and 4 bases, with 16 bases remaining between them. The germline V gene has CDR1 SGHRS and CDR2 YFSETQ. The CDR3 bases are TGCGCCAGCAGCTCCCTGGACAAAGGAAGCTATGGCTACACCTTC. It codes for CASSSLDKGSYGYTF.

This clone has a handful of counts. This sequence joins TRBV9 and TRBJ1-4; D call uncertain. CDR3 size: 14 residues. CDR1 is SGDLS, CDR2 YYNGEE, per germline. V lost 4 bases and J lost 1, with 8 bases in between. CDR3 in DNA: TGTGCCAGCAGCCCACAGAAAACTAATGAAAAACTGTTTTTT. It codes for CASSPQKTNEKLFF.

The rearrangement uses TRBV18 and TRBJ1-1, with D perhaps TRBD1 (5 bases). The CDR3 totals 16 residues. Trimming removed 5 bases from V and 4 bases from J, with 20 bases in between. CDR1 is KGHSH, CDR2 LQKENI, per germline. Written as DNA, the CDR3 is TGTGCCAGCTCAGGGGCCGGTAGGGATAAGGGCACTGAAGCTTTCTTT. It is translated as CASSGAGRDKGTEAFF.

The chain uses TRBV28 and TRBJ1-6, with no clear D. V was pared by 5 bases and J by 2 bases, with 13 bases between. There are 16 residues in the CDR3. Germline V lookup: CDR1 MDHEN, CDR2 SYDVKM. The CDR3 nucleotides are TGTGCCAGCAGTCACGGACTGTACCCCTATAATTCACCCCTCCACTTT. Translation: CASSHGLYPYNSPLHF.

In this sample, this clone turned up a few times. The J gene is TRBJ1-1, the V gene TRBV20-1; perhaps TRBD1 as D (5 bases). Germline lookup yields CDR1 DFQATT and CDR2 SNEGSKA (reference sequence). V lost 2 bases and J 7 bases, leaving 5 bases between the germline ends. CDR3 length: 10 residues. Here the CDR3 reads CSARTGEAFF. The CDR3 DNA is TGCAGTGCTAGAACAGGTGAAGCTTTCTTT.

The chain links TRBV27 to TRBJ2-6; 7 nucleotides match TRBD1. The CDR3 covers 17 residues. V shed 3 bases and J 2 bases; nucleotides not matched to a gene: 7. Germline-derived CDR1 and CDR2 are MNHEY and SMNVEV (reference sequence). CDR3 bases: TGTGCCAGCAGTTTCATACATCAGGGGGCTGGGGCCAACGTCCTGACTTTC. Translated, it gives CASSFIHQGAGANVLTF.

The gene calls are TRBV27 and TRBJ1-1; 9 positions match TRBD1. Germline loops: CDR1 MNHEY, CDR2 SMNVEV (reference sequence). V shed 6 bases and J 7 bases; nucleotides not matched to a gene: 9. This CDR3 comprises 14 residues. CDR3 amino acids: CASRYNLGQGEAFF. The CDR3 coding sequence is TGTGCCAGCAGATACAACCTGGGACAGGGTGAAGCTTTCTTT.

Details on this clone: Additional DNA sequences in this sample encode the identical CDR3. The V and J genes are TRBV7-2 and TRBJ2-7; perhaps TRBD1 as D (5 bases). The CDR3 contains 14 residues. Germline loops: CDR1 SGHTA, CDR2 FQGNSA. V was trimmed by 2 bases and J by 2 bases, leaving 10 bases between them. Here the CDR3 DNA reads TGTGCCAGCAGCTTAAGTCAGGGTGCCTACGAGCAGTACTTC. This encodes CASSLSQGAYEQYF. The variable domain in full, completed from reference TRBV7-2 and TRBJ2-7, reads GAGVSQSPSNKVTEKGKDVELRCDPISGHTALYWYRQSLGQGLEFLIYFQGNSAPDKSGLPSDRFSAERTGGSVSTLTIQRTQQEDSAVYLCASSLSQGAYEQYFGPGTRLTVT.

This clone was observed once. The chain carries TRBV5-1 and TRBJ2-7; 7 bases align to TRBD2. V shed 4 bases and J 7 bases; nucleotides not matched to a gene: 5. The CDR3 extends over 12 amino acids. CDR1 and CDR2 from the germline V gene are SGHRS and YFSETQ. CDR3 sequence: CASSPGLGEQYF. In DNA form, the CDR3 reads TGCGCCAGCAGCCCAGGACTAGGGGAGCAGTACTTC.

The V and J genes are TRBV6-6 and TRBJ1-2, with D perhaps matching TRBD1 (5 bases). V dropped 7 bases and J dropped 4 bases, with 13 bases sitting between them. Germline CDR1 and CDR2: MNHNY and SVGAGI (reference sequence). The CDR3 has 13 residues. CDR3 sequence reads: CASTYPGIYGYTF. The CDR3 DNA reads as TGTGCCAGCACCTACCCAGGGATCTATGGCTACACCTTC.

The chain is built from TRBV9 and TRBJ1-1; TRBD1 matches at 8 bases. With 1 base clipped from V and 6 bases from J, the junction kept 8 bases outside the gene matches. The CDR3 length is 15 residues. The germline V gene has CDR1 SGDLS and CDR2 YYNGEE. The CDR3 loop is CASSVIAGGLAEAFF. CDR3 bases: TGTGCCAGCAGCGTAATTGCAGGGGGCTTGGCTGAAGCTTTCTTT.

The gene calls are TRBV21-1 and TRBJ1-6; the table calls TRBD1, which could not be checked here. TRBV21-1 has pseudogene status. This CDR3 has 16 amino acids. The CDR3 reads CASSNTPGHYNSPLHF. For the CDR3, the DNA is TGTGCCAGCAGCAACACACCGGGACACTATAATTCACCCCTCCACTTT.

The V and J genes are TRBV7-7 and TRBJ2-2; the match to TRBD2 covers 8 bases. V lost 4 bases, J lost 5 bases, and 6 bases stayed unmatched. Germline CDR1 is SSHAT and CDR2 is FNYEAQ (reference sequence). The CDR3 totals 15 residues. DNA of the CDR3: TGTGCCAGCAGCTCCAGAAGCGGGGGAACCGGGGAGCTGTTTTTT. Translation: CASSSRSGGTGELFF.

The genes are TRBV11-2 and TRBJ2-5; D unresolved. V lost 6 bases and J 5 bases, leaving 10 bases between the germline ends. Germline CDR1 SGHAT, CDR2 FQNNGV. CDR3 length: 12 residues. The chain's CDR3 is CASSGTIETQYF. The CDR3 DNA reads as TGTGCCAGCAGTGGCACAATTGAGACCCAGTACTTC.

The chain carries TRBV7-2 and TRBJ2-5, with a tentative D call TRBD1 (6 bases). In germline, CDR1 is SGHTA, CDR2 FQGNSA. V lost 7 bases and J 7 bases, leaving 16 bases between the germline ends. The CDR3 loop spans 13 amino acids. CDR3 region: CASMPLQGRTQYF. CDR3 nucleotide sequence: TGTGCCAGCATGCCCCTTCAGGGGAGGACCCAGTACTTC. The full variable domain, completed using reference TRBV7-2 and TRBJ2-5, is GAGVSQSPSNKVTEKGKDVELRCDPISGHTALYWYRQSLGQGLEFLIYFQGNSAPDKSGLPSDRFSAERTGGSVSTLTIQRTQQEDSAVYLCASMPLQGRTQYFGPGTRLLVL.